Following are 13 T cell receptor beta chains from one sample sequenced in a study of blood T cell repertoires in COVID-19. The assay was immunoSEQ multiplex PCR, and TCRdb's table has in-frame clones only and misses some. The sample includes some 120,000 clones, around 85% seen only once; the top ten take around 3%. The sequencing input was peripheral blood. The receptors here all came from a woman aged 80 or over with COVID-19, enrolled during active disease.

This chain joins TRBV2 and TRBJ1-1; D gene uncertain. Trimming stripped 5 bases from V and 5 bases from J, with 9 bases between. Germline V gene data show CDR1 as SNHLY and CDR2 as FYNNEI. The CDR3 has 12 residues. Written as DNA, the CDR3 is TGTGCCAGCAGTTCAGGTTGGACTGAAGCTTTCTTT. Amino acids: CASSSGWTEAFF.

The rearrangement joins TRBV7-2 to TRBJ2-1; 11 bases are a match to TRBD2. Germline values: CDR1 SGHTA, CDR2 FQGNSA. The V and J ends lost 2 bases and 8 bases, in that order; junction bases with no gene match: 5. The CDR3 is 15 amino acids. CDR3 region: CASSLHSGRVDEQFF. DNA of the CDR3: TGTGCCAGCAGCTTACATAGCGGGAGGGTGGATGAGCAGTTCTTC.

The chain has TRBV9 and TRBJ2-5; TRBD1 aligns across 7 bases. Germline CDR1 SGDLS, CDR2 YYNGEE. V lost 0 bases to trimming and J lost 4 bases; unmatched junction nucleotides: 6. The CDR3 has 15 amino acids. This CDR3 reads CASSVGGGPVETQYF. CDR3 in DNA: TGTGCCAGCAGCGTAGGAGGGGGCCCGGTAGAGACCCAGTACTTC. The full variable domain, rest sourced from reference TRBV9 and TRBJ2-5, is DSGVTQTPKHLITATGQRVTLRCSPRSGDLSVYWYQQSLDQGLQFLIQYYNGEERAKGNILERFSAQQFPDLHSELNLSSLELGDSALYFCASSVGGGPVETQYFGPGTRLLVL.

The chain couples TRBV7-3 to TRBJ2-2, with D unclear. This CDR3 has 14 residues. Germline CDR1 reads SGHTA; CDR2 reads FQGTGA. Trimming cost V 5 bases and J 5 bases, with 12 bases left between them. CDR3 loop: CASSLDAQTGELFF. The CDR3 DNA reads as TGTGCCAGCAGCCTCGATGCCCAGACCGGGGAGCTGTTTTTT.

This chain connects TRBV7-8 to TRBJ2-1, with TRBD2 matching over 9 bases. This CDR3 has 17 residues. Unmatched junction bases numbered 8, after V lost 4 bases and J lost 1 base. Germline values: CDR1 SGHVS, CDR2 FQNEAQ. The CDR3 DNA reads TGTGCCAGCAGCTCAAGTAGCGGGAGAACGTCCTACAATGAGCAGTTCTTC. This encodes CASSSSSGRTSYNEQFF.

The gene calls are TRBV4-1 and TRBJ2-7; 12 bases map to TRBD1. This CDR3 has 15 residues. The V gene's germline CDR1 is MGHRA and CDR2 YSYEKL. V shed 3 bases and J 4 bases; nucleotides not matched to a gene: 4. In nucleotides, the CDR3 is TGCGCCAGCAGCCAGGGACAGGGGGCTTTGTACGAGCAGTACTTC. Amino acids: CASSQGQGALYEQYF.

The CDR3 coding sequence is TGTGCCAGCAGCGTAGGCGTGGAGGTAGGGACCGGGGAGCTGTTTTTT. This gives the protein CASSVGVEVGTGELFF. This chain uses TRBV9 with TRBJ2-2; tentative D call: TRBD2 (5 bases). CDR3 length: 16 residues. V lost 0 bases to trimming and J lost 5 bases, with 14 bases between them. Per germline, CDR1 SGDLS and CDR2 YYNGEE.

The CDR3 nucleotides are TGTGCCAGCAGCCCCGGGGGAACGCGGGAGACCCAGTACTTC. Amino acids: CASSPGGTRETQYF. The chain combines TRBV9 with TRBJ2-5, with TRBD2 as a possible D gene (6 bases). The length of the CDR3 is 14 residues. The V gene's germline CDR1 is SGDLS and CDR2 YYNGEE. V was cut by 4 bases and J by 5 bases, with 15 bases left in between.

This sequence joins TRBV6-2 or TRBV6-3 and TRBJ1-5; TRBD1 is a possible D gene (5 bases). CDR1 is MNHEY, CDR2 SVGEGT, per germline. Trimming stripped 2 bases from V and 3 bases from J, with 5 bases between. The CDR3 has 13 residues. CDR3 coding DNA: TGTGCCAGCAGTTACGGGGCCAATCAGCCCCAGCATTTT. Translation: CASSYGANQPQHF.

CDR3 loop: CASSIGQGFDGYTF. The CDR3 DNA reads TGCGCCAGCAGTATCGGCCAGGGATTTGATGGCTACACCTTC. The chain is built from TRBV5-1 and TRBJ1-2, with D maybe TRBD1 (5 bases). V lost 5 bases, J lost 6 bases, and 17 bases lay in between. Looked up from germline, CDR1 is SGHRS and CDR2 is YFSETQ. CDR3 size: 14 residues.

The CDR3 protein is CASSRRGYEQYF. The CDR3 DNA reads TGTGCCAGCAGTCGGAGGGGCTACGAGCAGTACTTC. The chain combines TRBV28 with TRBJ2-7; tentative D call: TRBD2 (6 bases). Trimming shortened V by 5 bases and J by 3 bases, and 8 bases separated the two germline ends. The germline CDR1 and CDR2 sequences are MDHEN and SYDVKM. CDR3 length: 12 residues.

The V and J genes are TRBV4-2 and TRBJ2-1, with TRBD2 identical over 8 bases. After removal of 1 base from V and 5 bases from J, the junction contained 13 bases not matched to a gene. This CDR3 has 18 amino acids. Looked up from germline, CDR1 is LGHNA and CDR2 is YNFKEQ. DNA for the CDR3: TGTGCCAGCAGCCAAGGGCGGGGAGCGGGAGACTCAAACAATGAGCAGTTCTTC. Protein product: CASSQGRGAGDSNNEQFF.

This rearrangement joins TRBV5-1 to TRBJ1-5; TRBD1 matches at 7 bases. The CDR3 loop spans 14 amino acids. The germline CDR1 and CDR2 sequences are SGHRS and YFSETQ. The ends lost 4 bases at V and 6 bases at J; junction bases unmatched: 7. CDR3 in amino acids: CASSKTGMGQPQHF. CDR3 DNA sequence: TGCGCCAGCAGCAAGACAGGGATGGGTCAGCCCCAGCATTTT.